This T cell receptor beta chain originates from a study of blood T cells in healthy people across ages. Study findings and constraints: Diversity was estimated from one million T cells, and these estimates were considered underestimates.

Primers used in a second PCR of about 6 to 11 cycles were a sample-barcoded 5' primer and a J-beta primer mix. Each CDR3 protein is one row after TCRdb ran MiXCR on the 5' RACE reads. The data hold fewer than 2 million distinct CDR3 sequences, with about two fifths observed a single time. The V end was cut by 6 bases, the J end by 7 bases, with 15 bases between. Germline V gives CDR1 MDHEN, CDR2 SYDVKM. CDR3 length: 13 residues. This clonotype was seen a few times. Its specificity is unknown. J is TRBJ1-1 and V is TRBV28; D is uncertain. This receptor was taken from a human donor in good health. Sequencing used blood. CDR3 region: CASSDPDGFEAFF. The CDR3, as DNA: TGTGCCAGCAGCGATCCTGACGGGTTTGAAGCTTTCTTT. Full variable domain (remainder filled in from reference TRBV28 and TRBJ1-1): DVKVTQSSRYLVKRTGEKVFLECVQDMDHENMFWYRQDPGLGLRLIYFSYDVKMKEKGDIPEGYSVSREKKERFSLILESASTNQTSMYLCASSDPDGFEAFFGQGTRLTVV.